This note documents a single T cell receptor beta chain sequence. This entry belongs to a study of blood T cells in healthy people across ages. Trimming removed 1 base at V and 4 bases at J, with 4 bases between. This CDR3 has 12 amino acids. From germline, CDR1 is SGHKS and CDR2 YYEKEE (reference sequence). The authors ran a second PCR of about 6 to 11 cycles using a sample-barcoded 5' primer and a J-beta primer mix. Each CDR3 protein gets one entry after TCRdb re-called the 5' RACE reads with MiXCR. The data contain 450,000 to 600,000 distinct CDR3 sequences, about 29% of them seen just once; the ten biggest clones take up 3% to 4%. This sample was also put to use in a study of T cells of mothers and their children.

The material sequenced was blood. V gene TRBV5-5 combines with J gene TRBJ2-3; no clear D gene. The receptor was isolated from a boy between 2 and 10 years old in good health. CDR3 DNA sequence: TGTGCCAGCAGCTTGTGGTCAGATACGCAGTATTTT. It encodes CASSLWSDTQYF. Complete variable domain (other parts from reference TRBV5-5 and TRBJ2-3): DAGVTQSPTHLIKTRGQQVTLRCSPISGHKSVSWYQQVLGQGPQFIFQYYEKEERGRGNFPDRFSARQFPNYSSELNVNALLLGDSALYLCASSLWSDTQYFGPGTRLTVL.